Below are 15 T cell receptor beta chains sequenced from a single sample in a study of cytomegalovirus exposure and HLA in healthy donors. The PCR was carried out with 60 Vbeta primers and 13 Jbeta primers. Generated by immunoSEQ multiplex PCR, the TCRdb table keeps only in-frame clones and is missing some. The sample holds fewer than 250,000 clones, 85% seen once. Sequencing input: PBMCs. These receptors were taken from a human donor in good health.

The chain employs TRBV10-3 and TRBJ2-1; maybe TRBD2 (6 bases). There are 14 residues in the CDR3. The germline V and J ends were trimmed by 0 bases and 6 bases, with 9 bases remaining between them. The V gene's germline CDR1 is ENHRY and CDR2 SYGVKD. This CDR3 reads CAISESEGFNEQFF. The CDR3 bases are TGTGCCATCAGTGAGTCGGAGGGATTCAATGAGCAGTTCTTC.

The chain combines TRBV19 with TRBJ2-7; 13 bases map to TRBD2. The CDR3 has 15 residues. After removal of 5 bases from V and 7 bases from J, the junction contained 8 bases not matched to a gene. Germline CDR1 is LNHDA and CDR2 is SQIVND (reference sequence). This CDR3 is CASSGTSGTFGEQYF. The CDR3 coding sequence is TGTGCCAGTAGTGGGACTAGCGGGACCTTCGGGGAGCAGTACTTC.

The rearrangement links TRBV5-1 to TRBJ2-7; 9 nucleotides match TRBD2. Germline assignment: CDR1 SGHRS and CDR2 YFSETQ. The V segment lost 7 bases and the J segment 5 bases; nucleotides outside the gene matches: 19. The CDR3 has 17 amino acids. The CDR3 spells CASQLLPDSGRGDEQYF. For the CDR3, the DNA is TGCGCCAGCCAACTACTGCCTGATAGCGGGAGAGGCGACGAGCAGTACTTC.

This clone was seen a few times. This chain links TRBV19 with TRBJ2-3, with D possibly being TRBD1 (6 bases). V was shortened by 1 base and J by 0 bases, with 11 bases between the two germline ends. This CDR3 region has 16 residues. The germline gives CDR1 LNHDA, CDR2 SQIVND (reference sequence). This chain's CDR3 is CASSIGRGSSTDTQYF. The CDR3 nucleotides are TGTGCCAGTAGTATAGGTAGGGGGAGCAGCACAGATACGCAGTATTTT.

The chain employs TRBV7-2 and TRBJ2-7; 9 bases agree with TRBD2. The V gene end was trimmed by 5 bases and the J gene end by 4 bases; junction bases not matched to a gene: 6. CDR3 size: 14 residues. Germline lookup yields CDR1 SGHTA and CDR2 FQGNSA. The CDR3 DNA reads as TGTGCCAGCAGCGCAAGAGCGGGAGGTTACGAGCAGTACTTC. Its protein is CASSARAGGYEQYF.

This clone was picked up a small number of times. The chain carries TRBV5-4 and TRBJ2-1, with 12 bases aligning to TRBD2. The CDR3 consists of 16 residues. In germline, CDR1 is SGHNT, CDR2 YYREEE (reference sequence). Trimming took 4 bases from V and 6 from J; bases not matched to a gene: 8. The CDR3 reads CASSPGASGRGNEQFF. The CDR3 coding sequence is TGTGCCAGCAGCCCTGGGGCTAGCGGGAGGGGCAATGAGCAGTTCTTC.

The V and J genes are TRBV27 and TRBJ2-3, with 10 bases matching TRBD2. The CDR3 sequence is 16 residues long. The germline CDR1 and CDR2 sequences are MNHEY and SMNVEV (reference sequence). Germline trimming cut 4 bases from V and 4 bases from J; bases unmatched to any gene: 8. The chain's CDR3 is CASSSRTSGHSDTQYF. For the CDR3, the DNA is TGTGCCAGCAGTTCCCGGACTAGCGGTCACTCAGATACGCAGTATTTT.

The chain uses TRBV5-4 and TRBJ2-2, with D unresolved. V gave up 0 bases and J gave up 1 base, with 7 bases separating them. CDR1 SGHNT and CDR2 YYREEE come from the germline V gene (reference sequence). CDR3 length: 15 amino acids. CDR3 DNA sequence: TGTGCCAGCAGCTTGGCCGGCGGGAACACCGGGGAGCTGTTTTTT. It codes for CASSLAGGNTGELFF.

The table lists this clone with a few counts. The rearrangement joins TRBV27 to TRBJ2-7, with TRBD2 as a possible D gene (5 bases). V shed 4 bases and J shed 3 bases, with 16 bases lying between them. Germline V lookup: CDR1 MNHEY, CDR2 SMNVEV (reference sequence). The CDR3 consists of 15 residues. The CDR3 DNA follows: TGTGCCAGCAGTTCCCCCACTAGAATAGGCTACGAGCAGTACTTC. Its protein product is CASSSPTRIGYEQYF.

The V gene is TRBV5-1, the J gene TRBJ2-5; 7 nucleotides agree with TRBD2. This CDR3 comprises 16 residues. Germline V gene data show CDR1 as SGHRS and CDR2 as YFSETQ. V shed 1 base and J 4 bases; nucleotides not matched to a gene: 10. The CDR3 DNA follows: TGCGCCAGCAGCTTGTGGGGGGGAAGAGTCGGAGAGACCCAGTACTTC. Amino acids: CASSLWGGRVGETQYF.

The chain has TRBV19 and TRBJ2-1; 12 nucleotides align to TRBD2. V dropped 2 bases and J dropped 10; count of bases not matched to a gene: 9. The CDR3 runs to 16 residues. Per germline, CDR1 LNHDA and CDR2 SQIVND (reference sequence). CDR3 bases: TGTGCCAGTAGTATATTTAGGACTAGCGGGGTTCGAGAGCAGTTCTTC. Protein: CASSIFRTSGVREQFF.

The chain carries TRBV9 and TRBJ2-5; D may be TRBD2 (5 bases). The CDR3 is 13 amino acids. Germline values: CDR1 SGDLS, CDR2 YYNGEE. V dropped 4 bases and J dropped 4 bases, with 11 bases sitting between them. The CDR3 is CASSLWSGETQYF. The DNA for the CDR3 is TGTGCCAGCAGCCTCTGGAGCGGAGAGACCCAGTACTTC. Looking up the rest from reference TRBV9 and TRBJ2-5 gives the full variable domain: DSGVTQTPKHLITATGQRVTLRCSPRSGDLSVYWYQQSLDQGLQFLIQYYNGEERAKGNILERFSAQQFPDLHSELNLSSLELGDSALYFCASSLWSGETQYFGPGTRLLVL.

The chain couples TRBV15 to TRBJ2-7; D possibly corresponds to TRBD2 (6 bases). The V gene's germline CDR1 is LNHNV and CDR2 YYDKDF (reference sequence). The CDR3 has 15 residues. Trimming left V 1 base short and J 2 bases short, with 12 bases between. Here the CDR3 DNA reads TGTGCCACCAGCAGAGCCGGCGGGGTTGCCTACGAGCAGTACTTC. Translated: CATSRAGGVAYEQYF.

This chain joins TRBV4-1 and TRBJ2-3, with D perhaps TRBD1 (6 bases). CDR3 size: 15 residues. Germline lookup yields CDR1 MGHRA and CDR2 YSYEKL. Trimming pared 0 bases from V and 0 bases from J, leaving 7 bases between. This chain's CDR3 is CASSQEGASTDTQYF. For the CDR3, the DNA is TGCGCCAGCAGCCAAGAGGGGGCGAGCACAGATACGCAGTATTTT.

This chain joins TRBV19 and TRBJ1-1; D not certain. Germline CDR1 LNHDA, CDR2 SQIVND (reference sequence). Trimming pared 3 bases from V and 5 bases from J, leaving 13 bases between. The CDR3 is 14 amino acids. The CDR3 loop is CASSIRGFPTEAFF. In DNA form, the CDR3 reads TGTGCCAGTAGTATTCGGGGTTTTCCTACTGAAGCTTTCTTT.